The entry below gives a single T cell receptor (beta chain) sequence along with its context. Antigen: not known. The sample originates from a study of T cell responses to AZD1222 COVID-19 vaccine. Some clones are missing from TCRdb's copy, which holds only in-frame ones; the method was immunoSEQ multiplex PCR. The sample contains more than 95,000 clones, roughly 89% of which appear only once. Unmatched junction bases numbered 6, after V lost 0 bases and J lost 0 bases. This CDR3 region has 17 residues. The germline CDR1 and CDR2 sequences are SGHDT and YYEEEE. General study findings and limits: Targeting of unmutated variant regions was reportedly seen in nearly half of spike-specific TCRs.

Sequencing used peripheral blood, obtained on day 0 of AZD1222 vaccination. This chain joins TRBV5-6 and TRBJ1-5, with 7 bases identical to TRBD1. This TCR came from an adult in good health. This chain's CDR3 is CASSLAFDRDSNQPQHF. DNA for the CDR3: TGTGCCAGCAGCTTGGCCTTTGACAGGGATAGCAATCAGCCCCAGCATTTT.